This T cell receptor beta chain was documented in a study of human T cells and chemical hapten exposure. About the research overall: DPC at 2% was the sensitizing agent, placed on roughly 2 cm by roughly 2 cm of upper inner arm skin.

Findings and caveats of the study: PT1 expanded TCR numbers rose with patch test score.

CDR3 length equals 15 residues. V dropped 1 base and J dropped 8 bases, with 16 bases sitting between them. This clonotype was recorded a few times. Its antigen is not identified. TCRdb processed the RACE reads anew with MiXCR; each CDR3 protein has one entry. The table lists 110,000 or so distinct CDR3 sequences, about a tenth of them singletons. Time point reported: patch test 2, 6 weeks after DPC sensitization. Treatment in this sample: therapeutic diphenylcyclopropenone sensitization with weekly scalp DPC. Unfractionated whole blood served as the source for total RNA extraction. Sequencing was performed on whole blood, taken in connection with sensitization to the hapten diphenylcyclopropenone (DPC). The TCR sequence derives from a woman aged 40 to 50 with alopecia areata. Some clones in this sample may be carry-over from other donors' samples. The chain recombines TRBV12-3 or TRBV12-4 with TRBJ2-3, with a weak D call TRBD1 (6 bases). CDR3 region: CASSLDPRGRSTQYF. The CDR3 bases are TGTGCCAGCAGTTTAGATCCCAGGGGAAGGAGTACGCAGTATTTT.